Following are 28 T cell receptor beta chains from one sample sequenced in a study of graft-versus-host responses after intestinal transplantation. Their antigen targets remain unknown. The assay was immunoSEQ multiplex PCR, and TCRdb's table has in-frame clones only and misses some. The sample lists 90,000 to 150,000 clones, about 95% occurring once. This material consisted of unstimulated CD8+ T cells sorted from spleen or lymph node cells, taken before intestinal transplant. The receptors were sampled from a human donor who received an intestinal transplant.

The chain joins TRBV7-9 to TRBJ1-5; a weak D match, TRBD1 (5 bases). The V end lost 0 bases, the J end lost 7 bases, and 7 bases lay between the germline ends. The CDR3 is 13 amino acids. Germline-derived CDR1 and CDR2 are SEHNR and FQNEAQ (reference sequence). The CDR3 DNA sequence: TGTGCCAGCAGCTTAGCCGGGGGGCAGCCCCAGCATTTT. Its translation is CASSLAGGQPQHF.

The V call is TRBV5-6, the J call TRBJ2-7; unclear D gene. In germline, CDR1 is SGHDT, CDR2 YYEEEE. The V end lost 0 bases, the J end lost 3 bases, and 13 bases lay between the germline ends. The CDR3 extends over 15 amino acids. The CDR3 DNA is TGTGCCAGCAGCTTGGGTGTTGACCTCTTCTACGAGCAGTACTTC. Residues: CASSLGVDLFYEQYF.

V and J are TRBV5-4 and TRBJ2-1; TRBD2 aligns across 7 bases. CDR1 is SGHNT and CDR2 is YYREEE in the germline V gene (reference sequence). The CDR3 spans 18 residues. The V segment lost 4 bases and the J segment 3 bases; nucleotides outside the gene matches: 16. The CDR3 loop is CASSPGQNGRPHYNEQFF. CDR3 DNA: TGTGCCAGCAGCCCCGGACAAAACGGGAGGCCCCACTACAATGAGCAGTTCTTC.

On this clone: An end of the junction does not agree with germline; a read error may underlie this. CDR3 in amino acids: CASSPPGGNAEAFF. In nucleotides, the CDR3 is TGTGCCAGCAGCCCTCCGGGGGGGAACGCTGAAGCTTTCTTT. The genes are TRBV28 and TRBJ1-1; D may be TRBD1 (5 bases). The V gene's germline CDR1 is MDHEN and CDR2 SYDVKM. The CDR3 runs to 14 residues.

The chain is built from TRBV4-1 and TRBJ2-1, with 10 bases aligning to TRBD2. The V and J ends lost 4 bases and 4 bases, in that order; junction bases with no gene match: 4. The CDR3 consists of 15 residues. Per germline, CDR1 MGHRA and CDR2 YSYEKL. CDR3 region: CASSRTSGVYNEQFF. DNA for the CDR3: TGCGCCAGCAGCCGGACTAGCGGAGTGTACAATGAGCAGTTCTTC.

The rearrangement uses TRBV13 and TRBJ2-1; 8 bases are shared with TRBD2. Looked up from germline, CDR1 is PRHDT and CDR2 is FYEKMQ (reference sequence). V shed 3 bases and J 2 bases; nucleotides not matched to a gene: 0. CDR3 length: 14 residues. CDR3 sequence reads: CASSFSGAYNEQFF. As DNA, the CDR3 is TGTGCCAGCAGCTTTAGCGGGGCCTACAATGAGCAGTTCTTC.

The chain carries TRBV9 and TRBJ2-1, with TRBD2 matching over 11 bases. The CDR3 sequence is 15 residues long. CDR1 is SGDLS, CDR2 YYNGEE, per germline. The junction had 8 bases not matched to a gene; V was cut back by 10 bases and J by 2 bases. DNA for the CDR3: TGTGCCTCTCAGCCGGGACTAGCGGCCTACAATGAGCAGTTCTTC. Protein sequence: CASQPGLAAYNEQFF.

The rearrangement links TRBV7-9 to TRBJ1-1, with TRBD1 matching 8 bases. The V and J ends lost 3 bases and 5 bases, in that order; junction bases with no gene match: 11. This CDR3 region has 16 residues. Germline values: CDR1 SEHNR, CDR2 FQNEAQ (reference sequence). The CDR3 loop is CASSFFPRGQRTEAFF. The CDR3 nucleotides are TGTGCCAGCAGCTTTTTCCCCAGGGGGCAGAGGACTGAAGCTTTCTTT. Full variable domain (rest looked up from reference TRBV7-9 and TRBJ1-1): DTGVSQNPRHKITKRGQNVTFRCDPISEHNRLYWYRQTLGQGPEFLTYFQNEAQLEKSRLLSDRFSAERPKGSFSTLEIQRTEQGDSAMYLCASSFFPRGQRTEAFFGQGTRLTVV.

The chain employs TRBV7-6 and TRBJ2-7, with 8 positions matching TRBD1. Trimming at V came to 1 base and at J to 2 bases, leaving 4 bases not matched to a gene. Germline assignment: CDR1 SGHVS and CDR2 FNYEAQ. CDR3 length: 15 residues. The CDR3 is CASSLGQGAAYEQYF. CDR3 nucleotides: TGTGCCAGCAGCTTAGGCCAGGGGGCTGCCTACGAGCAGTACTTC.

V usage is TRBV6-6 and J usage is TRBJ2-7; D not certain. Germline V gene sequence: CDR1 MNHNY, CDR2 SVGAGI (reference sequence). V was shortened by 5 bases and J by 5 bases, with 13 bases between the two germline ends. The CDR3 runs 13 residues. The CDR3 sequence: CASSGSGVDEQYF. CDR3 in DNA: TGTGCCAGCAGTGGATCAGGAGTTGACGAGCAGTACTTC.

The V gene is TRBV15, the J gene TRBJ2-5, with TRBD1 matching 7 bases. Germline V gives CDR1 LNHNV, CDR2 YYDKDF (reference sequence). The CDR3 extends over 14 amino acids. V lost 3 bases, J lost 4 bases, and 5 bases stayed unmatched. CDR3 region: CATSSDRAGETQYF. The CDR3 nucleotides are TGTGCCACCAGCAGCGACAGGGCTGGAGAGACCCAGTACTTC.

The V gene is TRBV5-5, the J gene TRBJ2-1, with unresolved D. Germline V gene lookup returns CDR1 SGHKS and CDR2 YYEKEE (reference sequence). CDR3 length equals 14 residues. Trimming removed 0 bases at V and 7 bases at J, with 11 bases between. This chain's CDR3 is CASSLGPYPNEQFF. For the CDR3, the DNA is TGTGCCAGCAGCTTGGGGCCCTATCCAAATGAGCAGTTCTTC.

The chain joins TRBV5-4 to TRBJ2-7, with TRBD2 matching over 7 bases. J lost 6 bases, V lost 0 bases, and 6 bases had no gene match. The V gene's germline CDR1 is SGHNT and CDR2 YYREEE (reference sequence). The CDR3 runs 14 residues. The DNA of the CDR3 is TGTGCCAGCAGCTTGGAGCGGGACCTAGGCGAGCAGTACTTC. Its protein product is CASSLERDLGEQYF. The full variable domain, with the rest looked up from reference TRBV5-4 and TRBJ2-7, is ETGVTQSPTHLIKTRGQQVTLRCSSQSGHNTVSWYQQALGQGPQFIFQYYREEENGRGNFPPRFSGLQFPNYSSELNVNALELDDSALYLCASSLERDLGEQYFGPGTRLTVT.

The V call is TRBV4-3, the J call TRBJ2-7, with 8 bases lining up with TRBD2. V was clipped by 3 bases and J by 4 bases; unmatched bases: 5. Germline-derived CDR1 and CDR2 are LGHNA and YSLEER. The CDR3 contains 14 residues. CDR3 in amino acids: CASSHTSGRYEQYF. CDR3 nucleotide sequence: TGCGCCAGCAGCCATACTAGCGGTCGTTACGAGCAGTACTTC.

This chain uses TRBV4-1 with TRBJ2-5; TRBD2 matches 7 bases. J lost 4 bases, V lost 3 bases, and 14 bases had no gene match. The CDR3 is 17 amino acids. CDR1 is MGHRA, CDR2 YSYEKL, per germline. The CDR3 DNA reads as TGCGCCAGCAGCCACCCCGTCCGGGAACCGGGGGGAGAGACCCAGTACTTC. The encoded protein is CASSHPVREPGGETQYF.

This clone has just one count. J is TRBJ1-4 and V is TRBV27, with 9 bases fitting TRBD1. CDR3 length: 14 residues. With 2 bases clipped from V and 7 bases from J, the junction kept 2 bases outside the gene matches. Germline assignment: CDR1 MNHEY and CDR2 SMNVEV (reference sequence). CDR3 coding DNA: TGTGCCAGCAGTTTAAGACAGGGGGGTGAAAAACTGTTTTTT. Its protein is CASSLRQGGEKLFF.

The CDR3 bases are TGTGCCAGCAGCATACCCTGGAGGTTAGCGGGAAGCCGTGATACGCAGTATTTT. As protein: CASSIPWRLAGSRDTQYF. The gene calls are TRBV7-9 and TRBJ2-3; TRBD2 matches 8 bases. The V gene end was trimmed by 5 bases and the J gene end by 6 bases; junction bases not matched to a gene: 19. The CDR3 has 18 residues. CDR1 and CDR2 (germline): SEHNR, FQNEAQ (reference sequence).

This chain connects TRBV14 to TRBJ2-7; either TRBD1 or TRBD2 may supply D (5 bases each). V was shortened by 4 bases and J by 0 bases, with 13 bases between the two germline ends. Germline CDR1 and CDR2: SGHDN and FVKESK. The CDR3 length is 15 residues. CDR3 region: CASSLSWGNSYEQYF. The CDR3 DNA is TGTGCCAGCAGCCTCTCGTGGGGGAACTCCTACGAGCAGTACTTC.

The chain couples TRBV5-6 to TRBJ2-3; D may be TRBD2 (5 bases). CDR3 length equals 15 residues. Trimming stripped 4 bases from V and 2 bases from J, with 14 bases between. Germline V gene sequence: CDR1 SGHDT, CDR2 YYEEEE. The CDR3 coding sequence is TGTGCCAGCAGCCCGTCCGTCGGGAACACAGATACGCAGTATTTT. Amino acid sequence: CASSPSVGNTDTQYF.

This chain joins TRBV4-2 and TRBJ1-4, with TRBD1 as a possible D gene (5 bases). Germline values: CDR1 LGHNA, CDR2 YNFKEQ. V lost 1 base, J lost 7 bases, and 13 bases lay in between. This CDR3 has 15 amino acids. The CDR3 DNA follows: TGTGCCAGCAGCCAAGCAGGGCAGGCGGGTGAAAAACTGTTTTTT. This gives the protein CASSQAGQAGEKLFF.

The gene calls are TRBV19 and TRBJ2-7; the match to TRBD1 covers 9 bases. This CDR3 has 16 amino acids. The V segment lost 6 bases and the J segment 5 bases; nucleotides outside the gene matches: 14. Germline CDR1 reads LNHDA; CDR2 reads SQIVND (reference sequence). CDR3 in DNA: TGTGCCAGTAGCCCCACCGGGACAGGGTGGGAGGACGAGCAGTACTTC. This encodes CASSPTGTGWEDEQYF.

V gene TRBV4-1 combines with J gene TRBJ1-5; TRBD1 might be the D (5 bases). Germline V gene sequence: CDR1 MGHRA, CDR2 YSYEKL. The CDR3 has 15 residues. Trimming stripped 6 bases from V and 9 bases from J, with 21 bases between. The CDR3 region is CASSPFPGTHGPQHF. As DNA, the CDR3 is TGCGCCAGCAGTCCCTTTCCGGGGACCCACGGGCCCCAGCATTTT.

This chain uses TRBV7-6 with TRBJ1-3, with 9 bases aligning to TRBD1. The CDR3 extends over 12 amino acids. Germline V CDR1 and CDR2: SGHVS, FNYEAQ. CDR3 sequence: CATGGLLDTIYF. The CDR3 bases are TGTGCGACAGGGGGGTTGTTGGACACCATATATTTT.

The chain couples TRBV5-5 to TRBJ2-7; D possibly corresponds to TRBD1 (5 bases). Germline CDR1 SGHKS, CDR2 YYEKEE (reference sequence). The V gene lost 0 bases and the J gene lost 0 bases, with 7 bases spanning the gap. This CDR3 is built from 14 residues. CDR3 bases: TGTGCCAGCAGCTTGGCAGGGAACTCCTACGAGCAGTACTTC. Translating it yields CASSLAGNSYEQYF.

The chain uses TRBV9 and TRBJ2-1, with 8 bases that match TRBD2. J gave up 8 bases and V 0 bases, and 7 bases lay outside the gene matches. CDR3 length: 15 amino acids. Germline V gene lookup returns CDR1 SGDLS and CDR2 YYNGEE. The CDR3 DNA sequence: TGTGCCAGCAGCGTAGGGACTAGCCCGAGGGATGAGCAGTTCTTC. This translates into CASSVGTSPRDEQFF.

This sequence joins TRBV4-2 and TRBJ1-5; D is unclear. CDR3 length equals 20 residues. Germline V gene lookup returns CDR1 LGHNA and CDR2 YNFKEQ. V lost 0 bases and J 2 bases, leaving 23 bases between the germline ends. This CDR3 is CASSQDLGWAAEWRNQPQHF. The DNA of the CDR3 is TGTGCCAGCAGCCAAGACTTAGGGTGGGCGGCCGAGTGGCGCAATCAGCCCCAGCATTTT.

This clone was found once. The rearrangement joins TRBV27 to TRBJ2-3; D might be TRBD1 or TRBD2, each matching 5 bases. V lost 3 bases and J 4 bases, leaving 11 bases between the germline ends. The CDR3 runs 14 residues. In germline, CDR1 is MNHEY, CDR2 SMNVEV (reference sequence). CDR3: CASSLGRPSDTQYF. Here the CDR3 DNA reads TGTGCCAGCAGTTTGGGACGACCGTCAGATACGCAGTATTTT.

The chain joins TRBV7-2 to TRBJ2-7; 15 bases line up with TRBD2. From germline, CDR1 is SGHTA and CDR2 FQGNSA. CDR3 length equals 18 residues. The V gene end was trimmed by 5 bases and the J gene end by 2 bases; junction bases not matched to a gene: 10. This CDR3 is CASSPGLAGGLGTYEQYF. The CDR3 nucleotides are TGTGCCAGCAGCCCCGGACTAGCGGGAGGGCTAGGAACCTACGAGCAGTACTTC.